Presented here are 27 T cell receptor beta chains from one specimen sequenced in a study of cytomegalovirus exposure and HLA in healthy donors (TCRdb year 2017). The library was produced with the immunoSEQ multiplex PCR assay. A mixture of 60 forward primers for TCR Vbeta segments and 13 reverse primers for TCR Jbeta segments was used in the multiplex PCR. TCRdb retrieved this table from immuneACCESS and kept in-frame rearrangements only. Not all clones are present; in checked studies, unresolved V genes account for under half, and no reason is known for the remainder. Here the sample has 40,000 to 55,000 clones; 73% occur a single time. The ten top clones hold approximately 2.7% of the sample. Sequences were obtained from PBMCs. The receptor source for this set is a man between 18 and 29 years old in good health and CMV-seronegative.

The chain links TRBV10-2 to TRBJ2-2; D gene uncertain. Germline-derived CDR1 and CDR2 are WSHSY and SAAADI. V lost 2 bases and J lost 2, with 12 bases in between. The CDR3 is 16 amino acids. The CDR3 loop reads CASSELTHLNTGELFF. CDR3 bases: TGCGCCAGCAGTGAGCTTACTCACTTAAACACCGGGGAGCTGTTTTTT.

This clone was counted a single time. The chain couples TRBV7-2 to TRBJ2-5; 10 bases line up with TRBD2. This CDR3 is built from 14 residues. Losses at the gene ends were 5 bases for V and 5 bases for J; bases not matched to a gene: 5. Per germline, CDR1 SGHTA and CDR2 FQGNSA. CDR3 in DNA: TGTGCCAGCAGCCCTCTAGCGGGAGTGGAGACCCAGTACTTC. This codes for CASSPLAGVETQYF.

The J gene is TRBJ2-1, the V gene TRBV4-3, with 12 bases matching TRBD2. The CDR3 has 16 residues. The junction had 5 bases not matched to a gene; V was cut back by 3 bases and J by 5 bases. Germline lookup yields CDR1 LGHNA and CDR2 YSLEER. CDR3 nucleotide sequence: TGCGCCAGCAGCCATCGGACTAGCGGGAATGACAATGAGCAGTTCTTC. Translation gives CASSHRTSGNDNEQFF.

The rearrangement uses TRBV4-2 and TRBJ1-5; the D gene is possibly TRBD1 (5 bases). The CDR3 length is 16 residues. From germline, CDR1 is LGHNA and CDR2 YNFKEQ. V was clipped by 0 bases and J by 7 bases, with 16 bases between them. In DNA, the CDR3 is TGTGCCAGCAGCCAAGATGTCGCGGGGGTGGGACAGCCCCAGCATTTT. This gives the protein CASSQDVAGVGQPQHF.

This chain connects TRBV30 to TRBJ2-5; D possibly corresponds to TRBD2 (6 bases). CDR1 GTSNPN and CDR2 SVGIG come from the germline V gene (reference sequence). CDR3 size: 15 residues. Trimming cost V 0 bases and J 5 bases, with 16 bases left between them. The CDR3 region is CAWSVLEAGGETQYF. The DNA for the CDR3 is TGTGCCTGGAGTGTACTCGAGGCTGGGGGGGAGACCCAGTACTTC.

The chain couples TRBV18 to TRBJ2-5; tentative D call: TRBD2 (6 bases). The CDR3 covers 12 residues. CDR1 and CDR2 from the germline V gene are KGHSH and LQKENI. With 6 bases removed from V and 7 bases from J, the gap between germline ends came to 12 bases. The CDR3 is CASSREPGTQYF. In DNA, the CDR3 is TGTGCCAGCTCTCGGGAGCCGGGGACCCAGTACTTC.

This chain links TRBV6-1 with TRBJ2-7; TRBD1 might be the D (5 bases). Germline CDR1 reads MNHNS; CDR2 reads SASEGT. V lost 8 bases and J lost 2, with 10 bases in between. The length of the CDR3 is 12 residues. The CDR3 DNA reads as TGTGCCAGCCGGACACTTGCCTACGAGCAGTACTTC. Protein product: CASRTLAYEQYF.

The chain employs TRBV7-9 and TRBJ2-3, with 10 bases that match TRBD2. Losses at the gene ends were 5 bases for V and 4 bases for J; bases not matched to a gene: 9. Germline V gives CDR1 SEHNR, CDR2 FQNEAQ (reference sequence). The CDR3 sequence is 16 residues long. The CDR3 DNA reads TGTGCCAGCAGCACTCAACTAGCGGGATCTTCAGATACGCAGTATTTT. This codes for CASSTQLAGSSDTQYF.

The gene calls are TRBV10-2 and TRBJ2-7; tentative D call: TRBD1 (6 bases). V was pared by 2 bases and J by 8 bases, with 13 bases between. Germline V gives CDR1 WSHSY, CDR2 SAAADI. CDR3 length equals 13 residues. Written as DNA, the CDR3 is TGCGCCAGCAGTGAGCCGGCAGGGGCTAAGCAGTACTTC. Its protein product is CASSEPAGAKQYF.

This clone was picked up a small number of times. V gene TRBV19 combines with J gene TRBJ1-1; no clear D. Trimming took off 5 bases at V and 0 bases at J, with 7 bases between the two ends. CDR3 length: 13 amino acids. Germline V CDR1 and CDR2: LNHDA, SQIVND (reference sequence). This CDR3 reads CASSLPMNTEAFF. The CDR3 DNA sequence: TGTGCCAGTAGTCTCCCTATGAACACTGAAGCTTTCTTT.

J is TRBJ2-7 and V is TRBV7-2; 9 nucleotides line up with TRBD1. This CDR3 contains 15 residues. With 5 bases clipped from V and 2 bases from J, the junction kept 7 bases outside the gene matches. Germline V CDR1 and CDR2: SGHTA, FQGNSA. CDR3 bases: TGTGCCAGCAGCGGGGACAGGGTTGTAACCTACGAGCAGTACTTC. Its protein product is CASSGDRVVTYEQYF.

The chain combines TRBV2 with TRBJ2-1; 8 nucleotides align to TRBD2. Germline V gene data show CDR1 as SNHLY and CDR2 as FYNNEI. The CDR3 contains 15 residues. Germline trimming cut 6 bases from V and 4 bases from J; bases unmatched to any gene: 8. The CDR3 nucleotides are TGTGCCAGCAGGGAGACTAGCGCGTGGTACAATGAGCAGTTCTTC. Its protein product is CASRETSAWYNEQFF.

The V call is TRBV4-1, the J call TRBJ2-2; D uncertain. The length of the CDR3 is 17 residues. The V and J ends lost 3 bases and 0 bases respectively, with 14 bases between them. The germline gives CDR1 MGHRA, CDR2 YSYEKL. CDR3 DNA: TGCGCCAGCAGCCATCCATCCGGTTTCTCGAACACCGGGGAGCTGTTTTTT. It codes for CASSHPSGFSNTGELFF.

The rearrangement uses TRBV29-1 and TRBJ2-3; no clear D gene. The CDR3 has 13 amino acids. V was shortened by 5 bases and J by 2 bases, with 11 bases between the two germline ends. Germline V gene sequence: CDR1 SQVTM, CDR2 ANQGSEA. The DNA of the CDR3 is TGCAGCGTTTCCGGAAGCGTCACAGATACGCAGTATTTT. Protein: CSVSGSVTDTQYF.

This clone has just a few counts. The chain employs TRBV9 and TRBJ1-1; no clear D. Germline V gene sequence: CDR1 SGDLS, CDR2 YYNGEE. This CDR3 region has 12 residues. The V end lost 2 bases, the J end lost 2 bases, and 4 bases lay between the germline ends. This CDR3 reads CASSVSNTEAFF. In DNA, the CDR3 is TGTGCCAGCAGCGTGTCTAACACTGAAGCTTTCTTT.

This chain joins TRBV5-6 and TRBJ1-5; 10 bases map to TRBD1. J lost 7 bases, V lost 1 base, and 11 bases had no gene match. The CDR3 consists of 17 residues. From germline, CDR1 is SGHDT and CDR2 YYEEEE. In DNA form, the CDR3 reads TGTGCCAGCAGCTTGCTATCCGGGACAGGGGCTGACCAGCCCCAGCATTTT. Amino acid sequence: CASSLLSGTGADQPQHF.

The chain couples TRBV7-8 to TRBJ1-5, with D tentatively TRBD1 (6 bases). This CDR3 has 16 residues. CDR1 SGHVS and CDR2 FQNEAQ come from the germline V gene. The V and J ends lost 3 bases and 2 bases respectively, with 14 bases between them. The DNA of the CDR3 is TGTGCCAGCAGCTTTAACAGGGAAGACCGCAATCAGCCCCAGCATTTT. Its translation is CASSFNREDRNQPQHF.

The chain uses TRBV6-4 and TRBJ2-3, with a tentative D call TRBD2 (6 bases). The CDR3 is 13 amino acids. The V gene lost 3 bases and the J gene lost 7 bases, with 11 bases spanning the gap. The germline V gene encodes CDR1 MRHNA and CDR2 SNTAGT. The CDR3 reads CASSEGSGNTQYF. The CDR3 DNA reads TGTGCCAGCAGTGAGGGTAGCGGCAATACGCAGTATTTT.

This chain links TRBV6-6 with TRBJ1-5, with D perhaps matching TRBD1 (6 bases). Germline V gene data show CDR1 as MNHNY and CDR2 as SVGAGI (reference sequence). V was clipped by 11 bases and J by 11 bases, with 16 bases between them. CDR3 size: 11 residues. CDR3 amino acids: CAAGGAGAQHF. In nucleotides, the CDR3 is TGTGCCGCGGGGGGGGCGGGGGCCCAGCATTTT.

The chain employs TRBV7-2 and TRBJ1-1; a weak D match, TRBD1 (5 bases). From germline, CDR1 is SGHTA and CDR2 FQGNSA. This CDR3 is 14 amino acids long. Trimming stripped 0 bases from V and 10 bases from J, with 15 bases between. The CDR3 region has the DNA TGTGCCAGCAGCTTAGCGTCCGTGTTAGGGGTAGCTTTCTTT. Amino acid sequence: CASSLASVLGVAFF.

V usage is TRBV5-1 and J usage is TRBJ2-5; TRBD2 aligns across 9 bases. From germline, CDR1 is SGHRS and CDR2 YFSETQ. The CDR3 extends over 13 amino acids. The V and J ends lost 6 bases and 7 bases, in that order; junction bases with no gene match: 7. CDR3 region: CASKVAGEGTQYF. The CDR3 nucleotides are TGCGCCAGCAAGGTAGCGGGAGAGGGGACCCAGTACTTC.

The CDR3 reads CASSLETGTDTQYF. The CDR3 bases are TGTGCCAGTAGTCTCGAGACAGGCACAGATACGCAGTATTTT. The gene calls are TRBV19 and TRBJ2-3; D may be TRBD1 (5 bases). V was pared by 5 bases and J by 1 base, with 10 bases between. Germline values: CDR1 LNHDA, CDR2 SQIVND (reference sequence). This CDR3 has 14 amino acids.

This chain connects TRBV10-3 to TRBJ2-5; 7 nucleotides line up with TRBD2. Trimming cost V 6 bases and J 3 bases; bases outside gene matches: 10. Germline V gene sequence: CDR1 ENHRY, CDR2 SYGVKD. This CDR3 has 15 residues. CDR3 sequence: CAISEKLATEETQYF. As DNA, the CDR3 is TGTGCCATCAGCGAAAAACTAGCGACGGAAGAGACCCAGTACTTC.

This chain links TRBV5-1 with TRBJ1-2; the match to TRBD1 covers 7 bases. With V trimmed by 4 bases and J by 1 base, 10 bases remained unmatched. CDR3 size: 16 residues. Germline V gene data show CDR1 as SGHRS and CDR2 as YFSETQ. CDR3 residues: CASSVDRRDSNYGYTF. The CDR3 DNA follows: TGCGCCAGCAGCGTTGACCGGCGGGACAGTAACTATGGCTACACCTTC.

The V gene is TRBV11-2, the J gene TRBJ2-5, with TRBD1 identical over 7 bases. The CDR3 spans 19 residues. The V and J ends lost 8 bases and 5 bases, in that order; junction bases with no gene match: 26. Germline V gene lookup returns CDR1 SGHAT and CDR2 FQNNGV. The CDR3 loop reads CASLGTSGTVLRNEETQYF. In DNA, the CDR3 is TGTGCCAGCTTGGGTACCTCCGGGACAGTTTTACGAAACGAGGAGACCCAGTACTTC.

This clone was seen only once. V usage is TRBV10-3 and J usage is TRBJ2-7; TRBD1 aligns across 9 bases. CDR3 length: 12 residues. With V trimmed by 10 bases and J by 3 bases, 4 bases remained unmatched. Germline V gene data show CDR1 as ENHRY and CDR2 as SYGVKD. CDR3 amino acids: CATATGGYEQYF. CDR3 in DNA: TGTGCCACCGCGACAGGGGGCTACGAGCAGTACTTC.

CDR3 in DNA: TGCGCCAGCAGCCAAGACGCGACAGTGACAACCTACGAGCAGTACTTC. Amino acids: CASSQDATVTTYEQYF. The chain combines TRBV4-1 with TRBJ2-7; weak D call: TRBD1 (5 bases). This CDR3 has 16 residues. The germline CDR1 and CDR2 sequences are MGHRA and YSYEKL. Trimming cost V 0 bases and J 2 bases, with 14 bases left between them.